The sample holds many counts of the clone carrying this T cell receptor beta chain. This sample was included in a study of quantifying T cell responses using KT2 cells. For the study at large: cDNA was made from DNase-treated RNA using alpha and beta constant primers.

After removal of 4 bases from V and 9 bases from J, the junction contained 14 bases not matched to a gene. There are 17 residues in the CDR3. The cDNA 3' end received a ligated oligonucleotide with a UMI. The first PCR ran approximately 4 cycles with an equimolar RC1.1 and RC1.2 beta primer mix. One entry per CDR3 protein results from TCRdb running MiXCR on the UMI-ligation and nested PCR reads. Counted here are 40,000 to 50,000 distinct CDR3 sequences, about a sixth occurring once; the ten biggest clones make up less than 50%. V and J are TRBV12-3 or TRBV12-4 and TRBJ2-1; 11 positions match TRBD2. This TCR was recovered from a human donor. The specimen was PBMCs spiked with cells of the T cell clone KT2. DNA for the CDR3: TGTGCCAGCAGTTCTATTTACGGACTAGCGGGTTGGAGTGAGCAGTTCTTC. Translating it yields CASSSIYGLAGWSEQFF.